The 25 T cell receptor beta chains listed next were all sequenced from one sample in a study of cytotoxic CD8 clonotypes in ibrutinib-treated CLL. The assay was immunoSEQ multiplex PCR, and TCRdb's table has in-frame clones only and misses some. The sample holds approximately 60,000 clones; approximately 54% are singletons and the top ten take more than 20%. This sample comprised PBMCs, obtained at disease progression, from a patient treated with ibrutinib. The receptors here all came from a human donor with chronic lymphocytic leukemia.

The V and J genes are TRBV5-4 and TRBJ2-3; 8 nucleotides match TRBD2. CDR1 and CDR2 (germline): SGHNT, YYREEE (reference sequence). The V gene end was trimmed by 4 bases and the J gene end by 4 bases; junction bases not matched to a gene: 8. The CDR3 covers 15 residues. The CDR3 sequence: CASSRYGGGSDTQYF. CDR3 DNA sequence: TGTGCCAGCAGCAGGTACGGCGGGGGGTCAGATACGCAGTATTTT.

This chain connects TRBV6-4 to TRBJ1-2, with 12 bases that match TRBD1. The germline V gene has CDR1 MRHNA and CDR2 SNTAGT. The CDR3 is 15 residues long. Germline trimming cut 2 bases from V and 7 bases from J; bases unmatched to any gene: 5. CDR3 bases: TGTGCCAGCAGTGACCAGGGACAGGGGGCAGCTGGCTACACCTTC. This codes for CASSDQGQGAAGYTF.

This clone came up a few times. This chain links TRBV2 with TRBJ1-2; 10 nucleotides agree with TRBD1. Trimming at V came to 4 bases and at J to 8 bases, leaving 7 bases not matched to a gene. The CDR3 has 14 amino acids. Germline assignment: CDR1 SNHLY and CDR2 FYNNEI. DNA for the CDR3: TGTGCCAGCAGTGTGCAGGGACAGGGGCACGGCTACACCTTC. Protein product: CASSVQGQGHGYTF.

This chain links TRBV5-6 with TRBJ1-1, with D perhaps matching TRBD1 (5 bases). Trimming took 2 bases from V and 3 from J, leaving 14 bases between them. CDR3 length: 15 amino acids. In germline, CDR1 is SGHDT, CDR2 YYEEEE. The CDR3 nucleotides read TGTGCCAGCAGCTTCAGGGTAACAGGTGACACTGAAGCTTTCTTT. It specifies CASSFRVTGDTEAFF. Combining the CDR3 with reference TRBV5-6 and TRBJ1-1 gives the whole variable domain DAGVTQSPTHLIKTRGQQVTLRCSPKSGHDTVSWYQQALGQGPQFIFQYYEEEERQRGNFPDRFSGHQFPNYSSELNVNALLLGDSALYLCASSFRVTGDTEAFFGQGTRLTVV.

The rearrangement links TRBV6-5 to TRBJ2-1; 9 bases match TRBD1. The CDR3 contains 15 residues. J gave up 6 bases and V 3 bases, and 6 bases lay outside the gene matches. Germline V gene sequence: CDR1 MNHEY, CDR2 SVGAGI. CDR3 residues: CASSYGTGPGNEQFF. CDR3 DNA: TGTGCCAGCAGTTATGGGACAGGGCCGGGCAATGAGCAGTTCTTC.

The rearrangement joins TRBV18 to TRBJ2-7, with D tentatively TRBD2 (5 bases). Germline V gene data show CDR1 as KGHSH and CDR2 as LQKENI. V shed 3 bases and J shed 0 bases, with 9 bases lying between them. This CDR3 is built from 14 residues. The CDR3 nucleotides read TGTGCCAGCTCACCGCGGGTCCCCTCCTACGAGCAGTACTTC. This sequence encodes CASSPRVPSYEQYF.

The V call is TRBV9, the J call TRBJ2-2; no firm D call. CDR3 length: 15 residues. Germline assignment: CDR1 SGDLS and CDR2 YYNGEE. Deletions cut 0 bases from V and 5 bases from J, with 11 bases between. In DNA, the CDR3 is TGTGCCAGCAGCGTAGTTTCCTCTGGGACCGGGGAGCTGTTTTTT. Translation gives CASSVVSSGTGELFF.

The V and J genes are TRBV15 and TRBJ1-2; D is unresolved. V was clipped by 0 bases and J by 4 bases, with 9 bases between them. The CDR3 is 14 residues long. Germline CDR1 and CDR2: LNHNV and YYDKDF (reference sequence). The CDR3 protein is CATSRDSDVYGYTF. The CDR3 bases are TGTGCCACCAGCAGAGATTCCGACGTCTATGGCTACACCTTC.

This clone was detected a few times. The chain carries TRBV19 and TRBJ2-1; 12 positions agree with TRBD2. Trimming at V came to 1 base and at J to 9 bases, leaving 7 bases not matched to a gene. Germline CDR1 LNHDA, CDR2 SQIVND (reference sequence). CDR3 size: 16 residues. This CDR3 reads CASSIGLAGGPGEQFF. CDR3 coding DNA: TGTGCCAGTAGTATAGGGCTAGCGGGGGGGCCGGGTGAGCAGTTCTTC.

This clone was seen ten or more times. The chain is built from TRBV29-1 and TRBJ2-7; 7 bases map to TRBD1. V lost 6 bases to trimming and J lost 5 bases; unmatched junction nucleotides: 7. The CDR3 runs 12 residues. Germline V gene sequence: CDR1 SQVTM, CDR2 ANQGSEA. In nucleotides, the CDR3 is TGCAGCGTAGACAGACAGGGAGACGAGCAGTACTTC. Its translation: CSVDRQGDEQYF.

The chain is built from TRBV7-3 and TRBJ1-2; 7 bases align to TRBD1. Germline V CDR1 and CDR2: SGHTA, FQGTGA. The J segment lost 10 bases and the V segment lost 5 bases, leaving 10 bases of the junction unmatched. This CDR3 spans 13 amino acids. The CDR3 sequence: CASSPGQGQTYTF. CDR3 DNA: TGTGCCAGCAGCCCCGGGCAGGGACAGACCTACACCTTC.

This chain connects TRBV7-3 to TRBJ1-2; weak D call: TRBD1 (6 bases). CDR1 and CDR2 from the germline V gene are SGHTA and FQGTGA. The CDR3 consists of 20 residues. Trimming took off 1 base at V and 4 bases at J, with 28 bases between the two ends. CDR3 region: CASSLRGGEGVLYSSYGYTF. CDR3 DNA: TGTGCCAGCAGCTTAAGAGGTGGTGAGGGGGTCTTATATTCGTCCTATGGCTACACCTTC. Full variable domain (rest looked up from reference TRBV7-3 and TRBJ1-2): GAGVSQTPSNKVTEKGKYVELRCDPISGHTALYWYRQSLGQGPEFLIYFQGTGAADDSGLPNDRFFAVRPEGSVSTLKIQRTERGDSAVYLCASSLRGGEGVLYSSYGYTFGSGTRLTVV.

This chain connects TRBV10-2 to TRBJ2-5; D remains unclear. The V gene's germline CDR1 is WSHSY and CDR2 SAAADI. The CDR3 is made up of 12 amino acids. V was pared by 4 bases and J by 2 bases, with 5 bases between. The CDR3 sequence: CASSGLQETQYF. The CDR3, as DNA: TGCGCCAGCAGTGGCTTACAAGAGACCCAGTACTTC.

The CDR3 region has the DNA TGTGCCAGCAGCTTGTATTGGGACAGGGGTAATTCTTTCTTT. Amino acids: CASSLYWDRGNSFF. This sequence joins TRBV5-6 and TRBJ1-1; 10 bases agree with TRBD1. The CDR3 totals 14 residues. The V and J ends lost 1 base and 12 bases, in that order; junction bases with no gene match: 9. Germline V gene sequence: CDR1 SGHDT, CDR2 YYEEEE.

V is TRBV6-4 and J is TRBJ1-1; D possibly corresponds to TRBD1 (6 bases). The CDR3 runs to 13 residues. V lost 2 bases and J lost 4, with 8 bases in between. The germline V gene encodes CDR1 MRHNA and CDR2 SNTAGT. In DNA form, the CDR3 reads TGTGCCAGCAGTGACGAGGGGGGCACTGAAGCTTTCTTT. It encodes CASSDEGGTEAFF.

The V gene is TRBV10-2, the J gene TRBJ2-7; D possibly corresponds to TRBD1 (6 bases). V shed 0 bases and J shed 2 bases, with 14 bases lying between them. There are 16 residues in the CDR3. Germline CDR1 reads WSHSY; CDR2 reads SAAADI. As DNA, the CDR3 is TGCGCCAGCAGTGAGTCACCCTGGCAGGGGACCTACGAGCAGTACTTC. This codes for CASSESPWQGTYEQYF.

Turning to this clone: A much larger clone lies one base from this, so it may be a read error. The gene calls are TRBV28 and TRBJ2-6; D is unresolved. Trimming pared 8 bases from V and 2 bases from J, leaving 4 bases between. The CDR3 is made up of 12 amino acids. Germline V gives CDR1 MDHEN, CDR2 SYDVKM. Written as DNA, the CDR3 is TGTGCCAGCGAGGCTGGGGCCAACGTCCTGACTTTC. This codes for CASEAGANVLTF.

The chain employs TRBV7-9 and TRBJ2-7, with D unresolved. The CDR3 length is 12 residues. Germline loops: CDR1 SEHNR, CDR2 FQNEAQ (reference sequence). Trimming took 1 base from V and 2 from J, leaving 3 bases between them. The CDR3 DNA reads TGTGCCAGCAGCTTAGTCCCCTACGAGCAGTACTTC. This encodes CASSLVPYEQYF.

The J gene is TRBJ2-1, the V gene TRBV10-3; TRBD2 matches at 13 bases. The junction had 5 bases not matched to a gene; V was cut back by 8 bases and J by 7 bases. Germline CDR1 is ENHRY and CDR2 is SYGVKD. The CDR3 covers 14 residues. The CDR3 sequence: CAIQGTSGANEQFF. In nucleotides, the CDR3 is TGTGCCATCCAAGGGACTAGCGGGGCGAATGAGCAGTTCTTC.

The V and J genes are TRBV27 and TRBJ2-4; the D call may be TRBD1 or TRBD2 (5 bases each). There are 14 residues in the CDR3. Between the trimmed V and J ends, which lost 6 bases and 8 bases, there was a span of 17 bases. Per germline, CDR1 MNHEY and CDR2 SMNVEV (reference sequence). In nucleotides, the CDR3 is TGTGCCAGCAGCCCCCTTGGGGGATTGGACATTCAGTACTTC. This sequence encodes CASSPLGGLDIQYF.

A single count supports this clone. The rearrangement uses TRBV15 and TRBJ1-1; 7 bases align to TRBD1. CDR1 and CDR2 (germline): LNHNV, YYDKDF (reference sequence). This CDR3 contains 16 residues. Trimming took 1 base from V and 3 from J; bases not matched to a gene: 8. CDR3 residues: CATSRAFSDRDTEAFF. Written as DNA, the CDR3 is TGTGCCACCAGCAGAGCCTTCTCAGACAGGGACACTGAAGCTTTCTTT.

The rearrangement joins TRBV5-1 to TRBJ1-2; no definite D call. CDR1 SGHRS and CDR2 YFSETQ come from the germline V gene. The CDR3 extends over 15 amino acids. V gave up 4 bases and J gave up 5 bases, with 18 bases separating them. The CDR3 loop is CASSGDTNLEYGYTF. The CDR3 region has the DNA TGCGCCAGCAGCGGCGACACCAATCTGGAATATGGCTACACCTTC.

This rearrangement joins TRBV5-1 to TRBJ2-3; D is undetermined. Trimming shortened V by 0 bases and J by 3 bases, and 23 bases separated the two germline ends. Germline CDR1 and CDR2: SGHRS and YFSETQ. The CDR3 runs to 19 residues. Here the CDR3 reads CASSLGANWGSRQTDTQYF. The CDR3 DNA reads as TGCGCCAGCAGCTTGGGCGCCAACTGGGGTTCTCGCCAAACAGATACGCAGTATTTT.

The chain links TRBV5-1 to TRBJ1-4; D gene uncertain. The V gene lost 2 bases and the J gene lost 0 bases, with 5 bases spanning the gap. CDR1 is SGHRS, CDR2 YFSETQ, per germline. The CDR3 sequence is 14 residues long. The CDR3 DNA is TGCGCCAGCAGCTTTGGAACAACTAATGAAAAACTGTTTTTT. It is translated as CASSFGTTNEKLFF.

The rearrangement uses TRBV5-3 and TRBJ2-7; TRBD2 might be the D (7 bases). TRBV5-3 is filed as an ORF, its function uncertain. The CDR3 has 12 amino acids. The V end lost 1 base, the J end lost 6 bases, and 8 bases lay between the germline ends. CDR3 protein: CARSLRGAEQYF. The CDR3 coding sequence is TGTGCCAGAAGCTTGCGGGGGGCCGAGCAGTACTTC.